A single sample gave rise to the 25 T cell receptor beta chains below, sequenced in a study of regulatory T cells in long-lasting Graves disease. In building TCR beta libraries, iRepertoire HTBI primers were used together with Arm-PCR of CDR3 regions. TCRdb passed the multiplex PCR reads through MiXCR, listing each CDR3 protein once. The sample includes roughly 440,000 distinct CDR3 sequences, 15% to 20% of them seen just once. Time point in this sample: newly diagnosed GD, antithyroid drugs for less than 3 months. PBMC-derived RNA was used for the TCR library. The sample was also linked to a second study, of T cells in Graves' hyperthyroidism and ophthalmopathy.

The source material was peripheral blood mononuclear cells (PBMCs), sampled at new diagnosis, from a patient treated with antithyroid drugs. These receptor sequences come from a woman aged 18-35 years with Graves disease.

This clonotype was counted ten times or more. In DNA, the CDR3 is TGTGCCAGCAGTCCACCGGGACAGGGGCTTCAGAGCTCCTATAATTCACCCCTCCACTTT. Translating it yields CASSPPGQGLQSSYNSPLHF. V is TRBV2 and J is TRBJ1-6; 10 bases are a match to TRBD1. The V gene's germline CDR1 is SNHLY and CDR2 FYNNEI. This CDR3 spans 20 amino acids. V lost 5 bases to trimming and J lost 0 bases; unmatched junction nucleotides: 13.

This clonotype appeared many times. The CDR3 protein is CSVSVGGQEQYF. The CDR3 nucleotides are TGCAGCGTTTCTGTGGGAGGGCAAGAGCAGTACTTC. The chain has TRBV29-1 and TRBJ2-7, with TRBD2 identical over 7 bases. CDR1 is SQVTM, CDR2 ANQGSEA, per germline. With 5 bases clipped from V and 7 bases from J, the junction kept 8 bases outside the gene matches. This CDR3 is built from 12 residues.

Regarding this clonotype: Given a much more abundant clone one base away, this may be a read error. The rearrangement uses TRBV20-1 and TRBJ2-5; the match to TRBD2 covers 10 bases. The trim removed 0 bases at V and 11 bases at J, leaving 18 bases unmatched. This CDR3 spans 17 amino acids. Germline V gene data show CDR1 as DFQATT and CDR2 as SNEGSKA (reference sequence). This CDR3 reads CSARDPTSGSSYNEQYF. For the CDR3, the DNA is TGCAGTGCTAGAGACCCGACTAGCGGGTCCTCCTACAATGAGCAGTACTTC.

This clonotype was counted at least ten times. This chain links TRBV20-1 with TRBJ2-1, with D possibly being TRBD1 (5 bases). The CDR3 runs 13 residues. V shed 3 bases and J shed 5 bases, with 11 bases lying between them. In germline, CDR1 is DFQATT, CDR2 SNEGSKA (reference sequence). The CDR3 loop reads CSASPTVNNEQFF. The CDR3 DNA is TGCAGTGCTAGTCCGACAGTCAACAATGAGCAGTTCTTC.

This rearrangement joins TRBV7-9 to TRBJ2-2, with 9 bases fitting TRBD1. With V trimmed by 1 base and J by 5 bases, 5 bases remained unmatched. Germline CDR1 reads SEHNR; CDR2 reads FQNEAQ (reference sequence). The CDR3 contains 16 residues. CDR3 region: CASSLGGQGRTGELFF. The CDR3, as DNA: TGTGCCAGCAGCTTAGGGGGACAGGGCCGGACCGGGGAGCTGTTTTTT.

This clonotype appeared many times. The chain has TRBV12-3 or TRBV12-4 and TRBJ2-5; a possible D gene is TRBD2 (5 bases). This CDR3 spans 14 amino acids. Between the trimmed V and J ends, which lost 6 bases and 7 bases, there was a span of 18 bases. CDR3 protein: CASSPVVSGGTQYF. The CDR3 nucleotides are TGTGCCAGCAGCCCGGTAGTCAGTGGAGGGACCCAGTACTTC.

This clonotype was found many times. This chain links TRBV19 with TRBJ1-1; D uncertain. Germline V gene data show CDR1 as LNHDA and CDR2 as SQIVND (reference sequence). V dropped 5 bases and J dropped 0 bases, with 13 bases sitting between them. The CDR3 runs to 15 residues. The CDR3 DNA is TGTGCCAGTAGTTCCGGCGGGAAGGTGAACACTGAAGCTTTCTTT. Translated, it gives CASSSGGKVNTEAFF.

This clonotype was seen many times. The chain recombines TRBV5-1 with TRBJ2-3; D not certain. V lost 0 bases and J 1 base, leaving 12 bases between the germline ends. The CDR3 runs 16 residues. From germline, CDR1 is SGHRS and CDR2 YFSETQ. The CDR3 sequence is CASSLVLQPRTDTQYF. The CDR3, as DNA: TGCGCCAGCAGCTTGGTGCTTCAGCCTCGCACAGATACGCAGTATTTT.

This clonotype was counted only a few times. This chain connects TRBV7-9 to TRBJ2-1, with 9 bases lining up with TRBD1. Looked up from germline, CDR1 is SEHNR and CDR2 is FQNEAQ (reference sequence). V was pared by 5 bases and J by 8 bases, with 10 bases of the junction left unmatched. The CDR3 has 15 residues. CDR3 in amino acids: CASSPGQGNHDEQFF. As DNA, the CDR3 is TGTGCCAGCAGCCCGGGACAGGGCAATCACGATGAGCAGTTCTTC.

This clonotype showed up many times. The CDR3 spells CASSWETQYF. DNA for the CDR3: TGTGCCAGCAGTTGGGAGACCCAGTACTTC. The J gene is TRBJ2-5, the V gene TRBV2; D gene uncertain. V shed 5 bases and J shed 5 bases, with 3 bases lying between them. Per the germline V gene, CDR1 is SNHLY and CDR2 is FYNNEI. This CDR3 has 10 amino acids.

V is TRBV30 and J is TRBJ2-2, with D tentatively TRBD2 (6 bases). The germline CDR1 and CDR2 sequences are GTSNPN and SVGIG (reference sequence). The V and J ends lost 1 base and 5 bases respectively, with 8 bases between them. The CDR3 covers 13 residues. The CDR3 nucleotides read TGTGCCTGGAGTGCTGGGACTACCGGGGAGCTGTTTTTT. Translating it yields CAWSAGTTGELFF.

This clonotype was found many times. The V gene is TRBV18, the J gene TRBJ1-5, with 9 bases lining up with TRBD1. Trimming cost V 2 bases and J 5 bases; bases outside gene matches: 4. Germline V gene sequence: CDR1 KGHSH, CDR2 LQKENI. The CDR3 runs 15 residues. The CDR3 region is CASSPTGGRDQPQHF. Written as DNA, the CDR3 is TGTGCCAGCTCACCAACAGGGGGCCGGGATCAGCCCCAGCATTTT.

This clonotype showed up many times. The V gene is TRBV12-3 or TRBV12-4, the J gene TRBJ2-3, with 13 bases identical to TRBD2. This CDR3 is 17 amino acids long. V was clipped by 6 bases and J by 6 bases; unmatched bases: 12. CDR3 DNA sequence: TGTGCCAGCAGCTGGACTAGCGGGGGCCGATTAGGGGATACGCAGTATTTT. Protein: CASSWTSGGRLGDTQYF.

The chain carries TRBV24-1 and TRBJ2-1, with a possible D match to TRBD2 (5 bases). Per germline, CDR1 KGHDR and CDR2 SFDVKD. Trimming stripped 7 bases from V and 7 bases from J, with 10 bases between. CDR3 length: 12 amino acids. CDR3 sequence (DNA): TGTGCCACCAGCGTCGAGCGGAATGAGCAGTTCTTC. Its protein product is CATSVERNEQFF.

In this sample, this clonotype turned up many times. The chain joins TRBV7-2 to TRBJ2-7, with 9 bases aligning to TRBD2. The CDR3 runs 15 residues. V dropped 5 bases and J dropped 2; count of bases not matched to a gene: 7. CDR1 and CDR2 from the germline V gene are SGHTA and FQGNSA. In nucleotides, the CDR3 is TGTGCCAGCAGCCCTCTAGCGGGATTAACCTACGAGCAGTACTTC. Protein sequence: CASSPLAGLTYEQYF.

This clonotype has at least ten counts. The V and J genes are TRBV28 and TRBJ1-2, with D perhaps TRBD1 (6 bases). The ends were cut back, 2 bases at V and 3 bases at J, with 10 bases in the middle. Germline loops: CDR1 MDHEN, CDR2 SYDVKM. This CDR3 spans 14 amino acids. The CDR3 region is CASSLTGQDYGYTF. CDR3 bases: TGTGCCAGCAGTTTAACGGGACAAGACTATGGCTACACCTTC.

This clonotype has a count of ten or more. This chain joins TRBV5-6 and TRBJ2-3, with 7 nucleotides matching TRBD2. Per the germline V gene, CDR1 is SGHDT and CDR2 is YYEEEE. The CDR3 runs 14 residues. Unmatched junction bases numbered 9, after V lost 4 bases and J lost 7 bases. CDR3 sequence: CASSPGLDGYTQYF. The CDR3, as DNA: TGTGCCAGCAGCCCCGGACTAGACGGCTATACGCAGTATTTT.

In this sample, this clonotype turned up many times. The chain has TRBV5-8 and TRBJ2-1, with TRBD2 matching 9 bases. V lost 10 bases to trimming and J lost 7 bases; unmatched junction nucleotides: 27. Germline CDR1 and CDR2: SGHTS and YDEGEE. The CDR3 is made up of 19 amino acids. CDR3 residues: CACLIGVEHSGRRVNEQFF. DNA for the CDR3: TGTGCCTGCCTCATAGGAGTCGAGCATAGCGGGAGACGCGTAAATGAGCAGTTCTTC. Looking up the rest from reference TRBV5-8 and TRBJ2-1 gives the full variable domain: EAGVTQSPTHLIKTRGQQATLRCSPISGHTSVYWYQQALGLGLQFLLWYDEGEERNRGNFPPRFSGRQFPNYSSELNVNALELEDSALYLCACLIGVEHSGRRVNEQFFGPGTRLTVL.

This clonotype came up many times. The CDR3 protein is CASSLTDAEAFF. CDR3 DNA sequence: TGTGCCAGCAGCTTAACGGACGCTGAAGCTTTCTTT. This rearrangement joins TRBV7-9 to TRBJ1-1; D unclear. Germline V gene data show CDR1 as SEHNR and CDR2 as FQNEAQ (reference sequence). Between the trimmed V and J ends, which lost 2 bases and 6 bases, there was a span of 7 bases. The CDR3 consists of 12 residues. Full variable domain (missing parts from reference TRBV7-9 and TRBJ1-1): DTGVSQNPRHKITKRGQNVTFRCDPISEHNRLYWYRQTLGQGPEFLTYFQNEAQLEKSRLLSDRFSAERPKGSFSTLEIQRTEQGDSAMYLCASSLTDAEAFFGQGTRLTVV.

The chain employs TRBV7-3 and TRBJ2-1, with 9 bases that match TRBD2. The V segment lost 0 bases and the J segment 4 bases; nucleotides outside the gene matches: 13. There are 19 residues in the CDR3. Germline V gives CDR1 SGHTA, CDR2 FQGTGA. The CDR3: CASSLTFGGRARPYNEQFF. In nucleotides, the CDR3 is TGTGCCAGCAGCTTAACGTTTGGCGGGAGGGCCCGACCTTACAATGAGCAGTTCTTC.

This clonotype was seen many times. The chain recombines TRBV6-1 with TRBJ1-1; D gene ambiguous. The CDR3 has 14 residues. Germline CDR1 MNHNS, CDR2 SASEGT. Trimming shortened V by 6 bases and J by 5 bases, and 16 bases separated the two germline ends. Here the CDR3 reads CASRPGPLGTEAFF. DNA for the CDR3: TGTGCCAGCAGACCAGGACCTCTGGGAACTGAAGCTTTCTTT.

With respect to this clonotype: A read error is likely here: a far larger clone is one base away. This CDR3 is missing its conserved last phenylalanine or tryptophan, likely due to a read error. The J gene is TRBJ2-5, the V gene TRBV5-5; 9 positions agree with TRBD1. CDR3 length equals 14 residues. The germline gives CDR1 SGHKS, CDR2 YYEKEE (reference sequence). The V segment lost 5 bases and the J segment 4 bases; nucleotides outside the gene matches: 6. The CDR3 nucleotides are TGTGCCAGCAGTGGGGACAGGGCGGGAGAGACCCAGTACCTC. It encodes CASSGDRAGETQYL.

This clonotype appeared a few times. The CDR3 nucleotides are TGTGCCACCAGTGGAGGAGGGGCGCGAGGTGCCGGGGAGCTGTTTTTT. Encoded protein: CATSGGGARGAGELFF. V gene TRBV24-1 combines with J gene TRBJ2-2; tentatively, D is TRBD2 (6 bases). Germline CDR1 and CDR2: KGHDR and SFDVKD. This CDR3 region has 16 residues. Trimming left V 5 bases short and J 6 bases short, with 18 bases between.

The V call is TRBV29-1, the J call TRBJ2-5; D remains unclear. The CDR3 covers 13 residues. Germline CDR1 reads SQVTM; CDR2 reads ANQGSEA. The V end was cut by 6 bases, the J end by 2 bases, with 13 bases between. CDR3 in DNA: TGCAGCGTGGGAACGCGGTGGCAAGAGACCCAGTACTTC. This sequence encodes CSVGTRWQETQYF.

The table lists this clonotype with a few counts. This chain joins TRBV4-2 and TRBJ2-7; TRBD2 might be the D (5 bases). V lost 0 bases to trimming and J lost 6 bases, with 15 bases between them. The CDR3 loop spans 15 amino acids. The germline V gene encodes CDR1 LGHNA and CDR2 YNFKEQ. DNA for the CDR3: TGTGCCAGCAGCCAAGATTCAAGCGGCGGCGCCGAGCAGTACTTC. Protein: CASSQDSSGGAEQYF.